Listed below are T cell receptor beta chains from one sample, sequenced in a study of blood T cell repertoires in COVID-19. This table comes from immunoSEQ multiplex PCR, and its TCRdb copy is limited to in-frame clones, with some not included. The repertoire holds around 230,000 clones, with over 70% as singletons. Input material: peripheral blood. These receptors were collected from a man in his forties with acute or convalescent COVID-19. Both conserved end residues are part of each CDR3. Fields, in order: clone size, V gene, J gene, D gene, CDR3 DNA, CDR3 protein. The D gene is left open where the match is weak. A clone size is listed for some rows: how often the clone was seen (once, few, many), or a class if it is expanded.

-	TRBV5-1	TRBJ1-5	TRBD1	TGCGCCAGCAGCGCAGGGACAGGGAATCAGCCCCAGCATTTT	CASSAGTGNQPQHF
-	TRBV2	TRBJ1-1	TRBD1	TGTGCCAGCAGTCCCCGGACAGGGGTCACTGAAGCTTTCTTT	CASSPRTGVTEAFF
-	TRBV12-5	TRBJ1-3	-	TGTGCTAGTGGTACGGGACTCGGAAACACCATATATTTT	CASGTGLGNTIYF
-	TRBV9	TRBJ2-4	TRBD2	TGTGCCAGCAGCTTGGCTAGCGGGGGGCTGGCCAAAAACATTCAGTACTTC	CASSLASGGLAKNIQYF
once	TRBV5-1	TRBJ2-5	TRBD1	TGCGCCAGCAGCAGGACAGGGGCTGACGAGACCCAGTACTTC	CASSRTGADETQYF
-	TRBV10-1	TRBJ2-1	-	TGCGCCAGCAGTGGCGGGACCGTGAGGCTTTACAATGAGCAGTTCTTC	CASSGGTVRLYNEQFF
-	TRBV4-1	TRBJ2-3	TRBD2	TGCGCCAGCAGCCAAACTAGCGGGATTAGCACAGATACGCAGTATTTT	CASSQTSGISTDTQYF
-	TRBV29-1	TRBJ2-1	-	TGCAGCGTAGGTTCAACGGGGAATGAGCAGTTCTTC	CSVGSTGNEQFF
-	TRBV7-2	TRBJ2-5	TRBD2	TGTGCCAGCAGCTTAGGATTTAGCGGGAGGGCCTCGGGGGAGACCCAGTACTTC	CASSLGFSGRASGETQYF
-	TRBV2	TRBJ2-5	TRBD2	TGTGCCAGCAGTTCCAGCGGGAGGGCAGAGACCCAGTACTTC	CASSSSGRAETQYF
-	TRBV7-8	TRBJ2-5	-	TGTGCCAGCAGTTTAGGGAGGTCAGAGACCCAGTACTTC	CASSLGRSETQYF
-	TRBV3-1/TRBV3-2	TRBJ2-1	-	TGTGCCAGCAGCCGCCAGACAGATAGCTCCTACAATGAGCAGTTCTTC	CASSRQTDSSYNEQFF
-	TRBV7-6	TRBJ2-2	TRBD1	TGTGCCAGCAGCTTAGGGGGCGGACAGGGTACGAACACCGGGGAGCTGTTTTTT	CASSLGGGQGTNTGELFF
-	TRBV7-7	TRBJ1-1	-	TGTGCCAGCAGCCCCCTAACCTCGAGTCGAGGGGCTTTCTTT	CASSPLTSSRGAFF
once	TRBV19	TRBJ1-6	-	TGTGCCAGTAGTCCTCCGGGCTCGGCGGGGCCACCCCTCCACTTT	CASSPPGSAGPPLHF
-	TRBV19	TRBJ2-1	TRBD2	TGTGCCAGTAGTATAGATCTGGCTAGCGGCTACAATGAGCAGTTCTTC	CASSIDLASGYNEQFF
-	TRBV5-1	TRBJ2-1	-	TGCGCCAGCAGCCAATCACAGGGTTCCTACAATGAGCAGTTCTTC	CASSQSQGSYNEQFF
-	TRBV4-2	TRBJ2-2	-	TGTGCCAGCTCGTCCGGGACAACGAACACCGGGGAGCTGTTTTTT	CASSSGTTNTGELFF
-	TRBV18	TRBJ2-5	-	TGTGCCAGCTCACCAGGGATTGGCGGGCGGGCCCAAGAGACCCAGTACTTC	CASSPGIGGRAQETQYF
once	TRBV7-3	TRBJ2-6	TRBD2	TGTGCCAGCAGCCCCTTGAGCGGGACCTCTGGGGCCAACGTCCTGACTTTC	CASSPLSGTSGANVLTF
-	TRBV29-1	TRBJ1-1	-	TGCAGCGTTGTTGGGGGGGGGACTCAAGCTTTCTTT	CSVVGGGTQAFF
-	TRBV27	TRBJ1-2	-	TGTGCCAGCAGTTTATCGTTTGGCCTTCGAGGCTACACCTTC	CASSLSFGLRGYTF
-	TRBV19	TRBJ1-1	-	TGTGCCAGTAACCCTGGGCCCGAAGCTGAAGCTTTCTTT	CASNPGPEAEAFF
-	TRBV3-1/TRBV3-2	TRBJ1-2	TRBD1	TGTGCCAGCAGCCAAGACTGGGACAGCTATGGCTACACCTTC	CASSQDWDSYGYTF
few	TRBV19	TRBJ2-3	-	TGTGCCAGTAGTATGAGGGGGACAGATACGCAGTATTTT	CASSMRGTDTQYF
-	TRBV3-1/TRBV3-2	TRBJ2-1	TRBD2	TGTGCCAGCAGCCACATAGCGGGAGCAAGGTTCTTC	CASSHIAGARFF
once	TRBV10-3	TRBJ1-1	TRBD1	TGTGCCATCAGTGAGTTTGGGACAGCTGGCACTGAAGCTTTCTTT	CAISEFGTAGTEAFF